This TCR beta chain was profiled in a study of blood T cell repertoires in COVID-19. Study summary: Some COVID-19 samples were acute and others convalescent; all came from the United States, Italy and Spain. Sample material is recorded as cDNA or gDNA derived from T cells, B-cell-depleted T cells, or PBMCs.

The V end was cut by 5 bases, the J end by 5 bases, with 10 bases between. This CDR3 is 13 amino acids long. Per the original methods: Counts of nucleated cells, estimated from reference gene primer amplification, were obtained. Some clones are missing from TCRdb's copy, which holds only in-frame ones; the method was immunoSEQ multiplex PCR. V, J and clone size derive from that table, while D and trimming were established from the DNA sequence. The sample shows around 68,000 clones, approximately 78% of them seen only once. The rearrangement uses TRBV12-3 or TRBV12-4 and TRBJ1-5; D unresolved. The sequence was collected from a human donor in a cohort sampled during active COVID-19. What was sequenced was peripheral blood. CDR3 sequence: CASSVGLDQPQHF. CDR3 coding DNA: TGTGCCAGCAGTGTCGGACTCGATCAGCCCCAGCATTTT.